Sequencing of this TCR beta chain was carried out in a study of blood T cell repertoires in COVID-19. The overall study: T cells, B-cell-depleted T cells, or PBMCs provided the cDNA or gDNA that served as material.

A few counts support this clone. This table comes from immunoSEQ multiplex PCR, and its TCRdb copy is limited to in-frame clones, with some not included. The sample has roughly 100,000 clones, roughly 89% seen once. CDR1 is SNHLY and CDR2 is FYNNEI in the germline V gene. The V segment lost 3 bases and the J segment 2 bases; nucleotides outside the gene matches: 4. The CDR3 spans 15 residues. The chain employs TRBV2 and TRBJ2-5, with 9 nucleotides matching TRBD2. The sample was peripheral blood. The origin of this receptor is a human donor with COVID-19, enrolled during active disease. The donor label of this sample is uncertain. The CDR3 DNA reads TGTGCCAGCAGTGACCCTAGCGGGGCTCAAGAGACCCAGTACTTC. It codes for CASSDPSGAQETQYF.